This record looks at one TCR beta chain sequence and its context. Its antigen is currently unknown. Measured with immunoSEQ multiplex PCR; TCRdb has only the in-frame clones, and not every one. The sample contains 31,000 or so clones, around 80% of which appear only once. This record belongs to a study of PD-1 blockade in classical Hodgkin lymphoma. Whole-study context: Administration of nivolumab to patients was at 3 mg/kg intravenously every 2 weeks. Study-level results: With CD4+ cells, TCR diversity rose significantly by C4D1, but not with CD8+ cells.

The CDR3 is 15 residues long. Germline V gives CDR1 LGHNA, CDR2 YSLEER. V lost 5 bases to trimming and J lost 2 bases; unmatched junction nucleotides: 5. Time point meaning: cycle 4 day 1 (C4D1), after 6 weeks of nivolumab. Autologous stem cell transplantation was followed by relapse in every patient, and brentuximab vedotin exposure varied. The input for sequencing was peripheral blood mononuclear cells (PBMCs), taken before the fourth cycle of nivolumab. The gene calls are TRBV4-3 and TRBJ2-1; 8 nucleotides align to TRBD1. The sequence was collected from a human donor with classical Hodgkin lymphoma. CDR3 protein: CASSGGQGTYNEQFF. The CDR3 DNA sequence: TGCGCCAGCAGCGGCGGACAGGGAACCTACAATGAGCAGTTCTTC.